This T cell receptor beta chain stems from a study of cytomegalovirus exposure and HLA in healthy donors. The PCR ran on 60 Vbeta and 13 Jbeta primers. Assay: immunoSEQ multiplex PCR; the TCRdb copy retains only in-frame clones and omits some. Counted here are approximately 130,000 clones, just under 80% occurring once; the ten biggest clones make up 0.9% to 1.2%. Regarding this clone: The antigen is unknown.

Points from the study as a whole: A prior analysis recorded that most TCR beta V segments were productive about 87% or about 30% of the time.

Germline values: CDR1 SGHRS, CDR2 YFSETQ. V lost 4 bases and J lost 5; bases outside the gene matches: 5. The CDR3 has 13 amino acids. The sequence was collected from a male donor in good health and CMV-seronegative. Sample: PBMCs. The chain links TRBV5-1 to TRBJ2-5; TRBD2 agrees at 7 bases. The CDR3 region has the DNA TGCGCCAGCAGCCTCAGAGCGGGGGAGACCCAGTACTTC. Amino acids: CASSLRAGETQYF.